This T cell receptor (beta chain) emerged from a study of T cell responses to AZD1222 COVID-19 vaccine. Across the whole study: Doses given second, at about 4 or about 12 weeks, were pooled.

Profiled with immunoSEQ multiplex PCR; TCRdb holds only in-frame clones, not every one. The sample records about 67,000 clones, around 84% being singletons. This clone appeared a few times. Its specificity is unknown. CDR3 size: 10 residues. The V gene lost 8 bases and the J gene lost 3 bases, with 4 bases spanning the gap. Germline CDR1 is MNHEY and CDR2 is SVGAGI. Study results and limitations: The sample set comprised mostly white British donors with more females, and clonal diversity was possibly underestimated. Only a handful of AZD1222 recipients were seropositive at baseline.

This receptor was obtained from an adult in good health. Sequences were derived from peripheral blood, sampled on day 0 of AZD1222 vaccination. The chain recombines TRBV6-5 with TRBJ1-1; D unresolved. The CDR3: CASGDTEAFF. The CDR3 bases are TGTGCCAGCGGGGACACTGAAGCTTTCTTT.